This T cell receptor beta chain emerged from a study of T cell changes during pregnancy in multiple sclerosis (dated by TCRdb to the late 2010s). As for the study more broadly: The study examined how the T cell repertoire changed over the course of pregnancy in women with multiple sclerosis.

The germline V gene specifies SGHNT as CDR1 and YENEEA as CDR2. Including cysteine and phenylalanine, the CDR3 has 18 amino acids. The sequence is cut down to CDR3 DNA, 54 bases in frame from base 1. V has 5 bases trimmed and J has 0 bases trimmed; junction bases matching no gene number 7. A word on this clone: This clone's antigen is unknown. Base qualities are not provided; no much larger clone lies one nucleotide away.

The library was produced with the immunoSEQ multiplex PCR assay. Here the immuneACCESS table is served through TCRdb, limited to in-frame sequences with V and J called. Missing clones are a known gap in these copies; in checked studies unresolved V genes cover under half, and the rest lacks a known reason. Across this sample there are over 85,000 clones, with approximately 90% seen only once. In total, the top ten clones hold around 1.8% of the sample. Sequencing used peripheral blood, obtained in the first trimester of pregnancy. The sequence was collected from a female donor in good health, enrolled as a control in a pregnancy study. The rearranged chain carries TRBV11-3 and TRBJ2-2; a stretch of 12 junction bases matches TRBD1. The CDR3 reads as follows: CASSNPGQGASNTGELFF. The bases are TGTGCCAGCAGCAACCCGGGACAGGGGGCCTCGAACACCGGGGAGCTGTTTTTT.